This T cell receptor (beta chain) was observed in a study of somatic mutations in cytotoxic T cells in rheumatoid arthritis. TCRdb's copy holds only in-frame clones and misses some; the assay was immunoSEQ multiplex PCR. The sample has roughly 15,000 clones; around 80% are singletons. The CDR3 has 14 residues. In germline, CDR1 is LNHDA, CDR2 SQIVND (reference sequence). Trimming removed 5 bases from V and 0 bases from J; junction bases left unmatched: 1. The receptor was derived from an adult with rheumatoid arthritis. Sequencing was performed on CD8+ T cells sorted from blood. This rearrangement joins TRBV19 to TRBJ2-5; 9 bases map to TRBD1. CDR3 in DNA: TGTGCCAGTAGTGACAGGGGGTACCAAGAGACCCAGTACTTC. As protein: CASSDRGYQETQYF.